The 17 T cell receptor beta chains reported below all come from one sample, sequenced in a study of glioma-infiltrating T cells after dendritic cell vaccination. Sequenced by immunoSEQ multiplex PCR; TCRdb stores in-frame clones only, minus some. The profile covers roughly 60,000 clones, with about 80% appearing a single time and 15% to 19% taken by the ten largest. Noted time point: after dendritic cell vaccination, including at tumor progression/relapse. The input for sequencing was blood, taken after dendritic cell vaccination. The receptors were sampled from a human donor with glioblastoma.

V is TRBV27 and J is TRBJ2-7, with a possible D match to TRBD1 (5 bases). Germline CDR1 and CDR2: MNHEY and SMNVEV (reference sequence). The CDR3 is 14 residues long. V was shortened by 6 bases and J by 2 bases, with 14 bases between the two germline ends. CDR3 region: CASSGHGYAYEQYF. CDR3 DNA sequence: TGTGCCAGCAGCGGACATGGGTATGCCTACGAGCAGTACTTC.

This clone is labeled medium-sized (0.01 to 0.1%). Other DNA sequences in this sample translate to the same CDR3. The DNA of the CDR3 is TGTGCCAGCAGCGTAGGTCTAGCGGGGGGGCCAGATACGCAGTATTTT. Translation gives CASSVGLAGGPDTQYF. The chain uses TRBV9 and TRBJ2-3; 12 nucleotides agree with TRBD2. V was pared by 0 bases and J by 4 bases, with 3 bases of the junction left unmatched. The length of the CDR3 is 16 residues. CDR1 SGDLS and CDR2 YYNGEE come from the germline V gene. Full variable domain (rest looked up from reference TRBV9 and TRBJ2-3): DSGVTQTPKHLITATGQRVTLRCSPRSGDLSVYWYQQSLDQGLQFLIQYYNGEERAKGNILERFSAQQFPDLHSELNLSSLELGDSALYFCASSVGLAGGPDTQYFGPGTRLTVL.

The rearrangement uses TRBV19 and TRBJ1-2; 7 nucleotides match TRBD1. The CDR3 has 14 residues. Germline values: CDR1 LNHDA, CDR2 SQIVND (reference sequence). The trim removed 5 bases at V and 4 bases at J, leaving 7 bases unmatched. The chain's CDR3 is CASSPQGGGYGYTF. DNA of the CDR3: TGTGCCAGTAGTCCCCAGGGGGGTGGCTATGGCTACACCTTC.

This clone came up a few times. The chain employs TRBV6-1 and TRBJ1-4, with D tentatively TRBD1 (5 bases). There are 14 residues in the CDR3. CDR1 and CDR2 (germline): MNHNS, SASEGT. V lost 6 bases to trimming and J lost 7 bases, with 15 bases between them. CDR3 in amino acids: CASSPTVPGEKLFF. The CDR3 DNA follows: TGTGCCAGCAGCCCGACAGTACCTGGTGAAAAACTGTTTTTT.

Here the CDR3 reads CAWSADRGSYNEQFF. The CDR3 DNA is TGTGCCTGGAGTGCTGACAGGGGCTCCTACAATGAGCAGTTCTTC. V is TRBV30 and J is TRBJ2-1, with 8 bases matching TRBD1. This CDR3 spans 15 amino acids. Germline V gene sequence: CDR1 GTSNPN, CDR2 SVGIG (reference sequence). Unmatched junction bases numbered 2, after V lost 1 base and J lost 0 bases.

CDR3 DNA sequence: TGTGCCAGTTCTCCAGGGGGCGCCAGAAGGGAGACCCAGTACTTC. It specifies CASSPGGARRETQYF. V usage is TRBV19 and J usage is TRBJ2-5; 8 bases map to TRBD1. The CDR3 loop spans 15 amino acids. The junction had 13 bases not matched to a gene; V was cut back by 8 bases and J by 5 bases. CDR1 is LNHDA and CDR2 is SQIVND in the germline V gene (reference sequence).

This chain uses TRBV7-9 with TRBJ1-5; 9 bases line up with TRBD1. V lost 5 bases and J lost 6; bases outside the gene matches: 11. The CDR3 is 16 residues long. In germline, CDR1 is SEHNR, CDR2 FQNEAQ (reference sequence). In nucleotides, the CDR3 is TGTGCCAGCAGCGAAACAGGGGGCTTCGATGGTCAGCCCCAGCATTTT. Protein sequence: CASSETGGFDGQPQHF. Supplemented by reference TRBV7-9 and TRBJ1-5, the full variable domain reads DTGVSQNPRHKITKRGQNVTFRCDPISEHNRLYWYRQTLGQGPEFLTYFQNEAQLEKSRLLSDRFSAERPKGSFSTLEIQRTEQGDSAMYLCASSETGGFDGQPQHFGDGTRLSIL.

The gene calls are TRBV4-1 and TRBJ2-1; 13 bases map to TRBD2. The CDR3 runs 17 residues. CDR1 is MGHRA, CDR2 YSYEKL, per germline. Germline trimming cut 1 base from V and 5 bases from J; bases unmatched to any gene: 5. CDR3 region: CASSQAQTSGGHNEQFF. For the CDR3, the DNA is TGCGCCAGCAGCCAAGCGCAGACTAGCGGGGGGCACAATGAGCAGTTCTTC.

CDR3 sequence (DNA): TGTGCCAGCAGCCCCCTCGGGGGAGAGCAGTACTTC. Encoded protein: CASSPLGGEQYF. J is TRBJ2-7 and V is TRBV7-2, with D maybe TRBD2 (6 bases). Germline CDR1 and CDR2: SGHTA and FQGNSA. V gave up 5 bases and J gave up 7 bases, with 12 bases separating them. The length of the CDR3 is 12 residues.

The rearrangement links TRBV12-5 to TRBJ2-7, with TRBD2 identical over 11 bases. The CDR3 loop spans 15 amino acids. The germline V gene encodes CDR1 LGHNT and CDR2 FRNRAP. Trimming removed 5 bases from V and 2 bases from J; junction bases left unmatched: 5. The CDR3 loop is CASGGRLAGTYEQYF. CDR3 DNA: TGTGCTAGTGGTGGGCGACTAGCGGGGACCTACGAGCAGTACTTC. The full variable domain, rest sourced from reference TRBV12-5 and TRBJ2-7, is DARVTQTPRHKVTEMGQEVTMRCQPILGHNTVFWYRQTMMQGLELLAYFRNRAPLDDSGMPKDRFSAEMPDATLATLKIQPSEPRDSAVYFCASGGRLAGTYEQYFGPGTRLTVT.

This rearrangement joins TRBV19 to TRBJ1-2; perhaps TRBD1 as D (5 bases). The V gene lost 5 bases and the J gene lost 3 bases, with 13 bases spanning the gap. Germline V CDR1 and CDR2: LNHDA, SQIVND (reference sequence). The CDR3 sequence is 14 residues long. The CDR3 protein is CASSFQQGHYGYTF. As DNA, the CDR3 is TGTGCCAGTAGTTTCCAGCAGGGTCACTATGGCTACACCTTC.

The V and J genes are TRBV4-2 and TRBJ2-1; D is unresolved. The CDR3 is made up of 15 amino acids. The germline CDR1 and CDR2 sequences are LGHNA and YNFKEQ. Trimming removed 2 bases from V and 5 bases from J, with 13 bases in between. CDR3 region: CASSQRTPYHNEQFF. The CDR3 DNA reads as TGTGCCAGCAGCCAACGAACTCCCTACCACAATGAGCAGTTCTTC.

The chain is built from TRBV7-9 and TRBJ2-7, with TRBD2 identical over 9 bases. V lost 4 bases and J lost 2; bases outside the gene matches: 0. CDR3 size: 13 residues. Germline V gene lookup returns CDR1 SEHNR and CDR2 FQNEAQ (reference sequence). The CDR3 loop is CASSSSGAYEQYF. The CDR3 bases are TGTGCCAGCAGCTCTAGCGGGGCCTACGAGCAGTACTTC. The full variable domain, in which reference TRBV7-9 and TRBJ2-7 provide the parts outside the CDR3, is DTGVSQNPRHKITKRGQNVTFRCDPISEHNRLYWYRQTLGQGPEFLTYFQNEAQLEKSRLLSDRFSAERPKGSFSTLEIQRTEQGDSAMYLCASSSSGAYEQYFGPGTRLTVT.

This clone was seen only once. The chain joins TRBV4-1 to TRBJ2-6; 9 bases are a match to TRBD1. From germline, CDR1 is MGHRA and CDR2 YSYEKL. V shed 0 bases and J 1 base; nucleotides not matched to a gene: 7. The CDR3 extends over 19 amino acids. The CDR3 loop reads CASSQDPTGGASGANVLTF. The CDR3 bases are TGCGCCAGCAGCCAAGATCCTACAGGGGGCGCTTCTGGGGCCAACGTCCTGACTTTC.

V is TRBV2 and J is TRBJ1-5, with unresolved D. Trimming took off 8 bases at V and 0 bases at J, with 5 bases between the two ends. This CDR3 region has 12 residues. Germline V CDR1 and CDR2: SNHLY, FYNNEI. CDR3 region: CASANSNQPQHF. The CDR3 bases are TGTGCCAGCGCGAATAGCAATCAGCCCCAGCATTTT.

This clone was counted between two and nine times. V is TRBV7-9 and J is TRBJ2-6, with TRBD1 matching over 8 bases. CDR3 length: 16 amino acids. V was pared by 5 bases and J by 4 bases, with 7 bases of the junction left unmatched. The germline V gene encodes CDR1 SEHNR and CDR2 FQNEAQ (reference sequence). This chain's CDR3 is CASSQGAQRGANVLTF. Written as DNA, the CDR3 is TGTGCCAGCAGCCAGGGGGCCCAACGGGGGGCCAACGTCCTGACTTTC.

The CDR3 protein is CASGLVGGAYEQYF. In DNA, the CDR3 is TGTGCTAGTGGTTTGGTAGGAGGGGCCTACGAGCAGTACTTC. The gene calls are TRBV12-5 and TRBJ2-7, with a possible D match to TRBD2 (6 bases). CDR1 LGHNT and CDR2 FRNRAP come from the germline V gene. The V gene lost 0 bases and the J gene lost 2 bases, with 8 bases spanning the gap. The CDR3 consists of 14 residues.